Detailed here is one T cell receptor (beta chain). Antigen: not known. This sample is drawn from a study of OX40 agonist ivuxolimab in advanced cancers. Background on the study: Patients with hepatocellular carcinoma, melanoma, renal cell or head and neck cancer made up the dose-escalation patients. It was permissible to have had prior anti-PD-1, anti-PD-L1 or anti-CTLA-4 therapy, and 40% had some. General study points: Among the lowest peripheral clonal expansion occurred in 0.1-3.0 mg/kg partial responders. Expanded clones tended on average to be more numerous among CD8+ T cells than CD4+.

The germline gives CDR1 SGHDT, CDR2 YYEEEE. With 1 base removed from V and 2 bases from J, the gap between germline ends came to 3 bases. The CDR3 runs 12 residues. The protocol was immunoSEQ multiplex PCR, while the TCRdb copy is restricted to in-frame clones and leaves out a portion. The profile shows 75,000 to 100,000 clones, under 85% of them singletons. The rearrangement links TRBV5-6 to TRBJ2-5, with D hard to call. This TCR derives from an adult with an advanced solid tumor such as melanoma, head and neck, liver or kidney cancer. Source: CD4+ or CD8+ T cells sorted from blood, taken in a trial of the OX40 agonist ivuxolimab. CDR3 protein: CASSLWQETQYF. CDR3 DNA: TGTGCCAGCAGCTTGTGGCAAGAGACCCAGTACTTC.